This is a list of T cell receptor beta chains from one sample in a study of blood T cell repertoires in COVID-19. Assay used: immunoSEQ multiplex PCR; TCRdb lists only in-frame clones, some missing. This sample has 250,000 or so clones, with 90% found just once. Material: PBMCs or T cells enriched from blood (not recorded which). The receptor set was obtained from a woman aged 25 to 39 with acute COVID-19. CDR3s leave out the opening cysteine and the closing phenylalanine or tryptophan.

>TRBJ2-7|TRBV5-4
ASSFTGLAAYYEQY
>TRBJ1-5|TRBV10-3
AISESGADNQPQH
>TRBJ1-1|TRBV25-1
ASSETGGNTEAF
>TRBJ2-1|TRBV10-3
AISEWHVNNEQF
>TRBJ2-1|TRBV27
ASSLRGRGIQNNEQF
>TRBJ1-5|TRBV24-1
ATSDSDRGQPQH
>TRBJ2-3|TRBV29-1
SVIGDRARGTQY
>TRBJ1-2|TRBV19
ASSSGGVHYGYT
>TRBJ1-2|TRBV6-5
ASRETGGDYGYT
>TRBJ2-3|TRBV19
ASSRARTGATDTQY